These T cell receptor beta chains were read from a single sample in a study of radiotherapy plus CTLA-4 blockade in lung cancer. TCRdb's copy holds only in-frame clones and misses some; the assay was immunoSEQ multiplex PCR. The data show 12,000 to 15,000 clones, with around 67% seen just once and 46% held by the top ten. The sample in question was peripheral blood, obtained from a patient treated with radiotherapy plus ipilimumab. The source is a human donor with non-small cell lung cancer whose response to radiotherapy plus ipilimumab could not be evaluated. The CDR3 runs from the conserved cysteine through the conserved F or W. Fields, in order: V gene, J gene, CDR3 protein.

TRBV9	TRBJ2-2	CASSVKGSDTGELFF
TRBV11-2	TRBJ2-1	CASSPNTGDGEQFF
TRBV7-2	TRBJ1-2	CASSLARGSGYTF
TRBV7-8	TRBJ2-2	CASSSKRAGLATGELFF
TRBV6-1	TRBJ1-5	CASARQGKDQPQHF
TRBV6-4	TRBJ2-2	CASSEKGTGELFF
TRBV18	TRBJ2-7	CASSWGRGPEEQYF
TRBV6-6	TRBJ1-5	CASTIQNSNQPQHF
TRBV18	TRBJ1-3	CASSPGQGSNTIYF
TRBV11-2	TRBJ1-1	CVSSLGGQTAGSEAFF
TRBV19	TRBJ2-3	CASSPTGGTDTQYF
TRBV18	TRBJ2-5	CASSSLAGGQETQYF
TRBV19	TRBJ1-2	CASSGQRGFDGYTF
TRBV4-1	TRBJ1-2	CASSQDVGTGVSYGYTF
TRBV6-1	TRBJ1-3	CASMGGFGNTIYF
TRBV27	TRBJ1-2	CASSEIGSDYGYTF
TRBV5-5	TRBJ1-2	CASSPSPGGLTPYGYTF
TRBV2	TRBJ2-6	CASSVGQGRGSGANVLTF
TRBV7-2	TRBJ2-5	CASSLTGGQETQYF
TRBV10-2	TRBJ2-2	CASSEGDSNTGELFF
TRBV4-1	TRBJ1-1	CASSQGLMNTEAFF
TRBV5-1	TRBJ2-1	CASTVTPELAGSHNEQFF
TRBV5-5	TRBJ1-1	CASSLRQAANTEAFF
TRBV15	TRBJ1-1	CATSWLNTEAFF
TRBV5-6	TRBJ2-2	CASSLARGSTGELFF
TRBV29-1	TRBJ2-1	CSVEGFGRSYNEQFF
TRBV25-1	TRBJ1-2	CASSEGKGVVYGYTF
TRBV29-1	TRBJ1-1	CSVAGGQLNTEAFF
TRBV7-6	TRBJ1-6	CASSSGGDNSPLHF
TRBV11-2	TRBJ2-7	CASSLRTDEQYF
TRBV19	TRBJ1-5	CASSIWRASNQPQHF
TRBV5-1	TRBJ1-1	CASSRGGSNTEAFF
TRBV19	TRBJ2-2	CASSIGGGTGELFF
TRBV27	TRBJ2-3	CASKEGDRLGADTQYF
TRBV7-2	TRBJ2-5	CASSMTGTGGLETQYF
TRBV5-1	TRBJ1-2	CASSLGGGEAYGYTF
TRBV5-5	TRBJ1-2	CASSLARDYGYTF
TRBV19	TRBJ1-1	CATKPWEGNTEAFF
TRBV9	TRBJ1-2	CASSPRSGLGPSGYTF
TRBV5-1	TRBJ2-2	CASSLEGARDTGELFF
TRBV5-1	TRBJ1-4	CASSREGATNEKLFF
TRBV5-6	TRBJ1-1	CASSLEGDRDEAFF
TRBV5-3	TRBJ2-2	CARSLAVTGELFF
TRBV21-1	TRBJ2-5	CASTQGREEILQETQYF
TRBV7-2	TRBJ1-5	CASSPRGGSNQPQHF
TRBV23-1	TRBJ1-4	CASSPRAIRGVGEKLFF
TRBV28	TRBJ1-4	CASSLYVSGIEKLFF
TRBV19	TRBJ1-1	CASSRGELDAFF
TRBV6-1	TRBJ1-2	CASSTGTAGYGYTF
TRBV5-1	TRBJ1-6	CASSLTSAGFNSPLHF
TRBV6-1	TRBJ2-7	CASSDNGQEGHEQYF
TRBV9	TRBJ2-2	CASSEGAGELFF
TRBV5-1	TRBJ1-4	CASSSQGSTNEKLFF
TRBV4-3	TRBJ1-3	CASSYSQGSGNTIYF
TRBV7-6	TRBJ2-2	CASSPRQGVNTGELFF
TRBV7-9	TRBJ1-1	CASSSLGGDNRNTEAFF
TRBV7-2	TRBJ1-2	CASTRQGGYGYTF